What follows is one T cell receptor beta chain and its context. Germline trimming cut 3 bases from V and 4 bases from J; bases unmatched to any gene: 3. CDR3 size: 14 residues. Germline lookup yields CDR1 KGHSH and CDR2 LQKENI. This specimen belongs to a study of technical replicates of blood from four donors. Libraries were prepared by immunoSEQ multiplex PCR; TCRdb keeps only in-frame clonotypes and omits some of them. The table records about 56,000 clones, about 93% of them present only once. This rearrangement joins TRBV18 to TRBJ2-1; 7 positions agree with TRBD2. Sequenced: PBMCs. This TCR derives from a human donor in good health. Some clones in this sample may be carry-over from other donors' samples. CDR3 residues: CASSPLAEYNEQFF. DNA of the CDR3: TGTGCCAGCTCACCGCTAGCGGAATACAATGAGCAGTTCTTC.